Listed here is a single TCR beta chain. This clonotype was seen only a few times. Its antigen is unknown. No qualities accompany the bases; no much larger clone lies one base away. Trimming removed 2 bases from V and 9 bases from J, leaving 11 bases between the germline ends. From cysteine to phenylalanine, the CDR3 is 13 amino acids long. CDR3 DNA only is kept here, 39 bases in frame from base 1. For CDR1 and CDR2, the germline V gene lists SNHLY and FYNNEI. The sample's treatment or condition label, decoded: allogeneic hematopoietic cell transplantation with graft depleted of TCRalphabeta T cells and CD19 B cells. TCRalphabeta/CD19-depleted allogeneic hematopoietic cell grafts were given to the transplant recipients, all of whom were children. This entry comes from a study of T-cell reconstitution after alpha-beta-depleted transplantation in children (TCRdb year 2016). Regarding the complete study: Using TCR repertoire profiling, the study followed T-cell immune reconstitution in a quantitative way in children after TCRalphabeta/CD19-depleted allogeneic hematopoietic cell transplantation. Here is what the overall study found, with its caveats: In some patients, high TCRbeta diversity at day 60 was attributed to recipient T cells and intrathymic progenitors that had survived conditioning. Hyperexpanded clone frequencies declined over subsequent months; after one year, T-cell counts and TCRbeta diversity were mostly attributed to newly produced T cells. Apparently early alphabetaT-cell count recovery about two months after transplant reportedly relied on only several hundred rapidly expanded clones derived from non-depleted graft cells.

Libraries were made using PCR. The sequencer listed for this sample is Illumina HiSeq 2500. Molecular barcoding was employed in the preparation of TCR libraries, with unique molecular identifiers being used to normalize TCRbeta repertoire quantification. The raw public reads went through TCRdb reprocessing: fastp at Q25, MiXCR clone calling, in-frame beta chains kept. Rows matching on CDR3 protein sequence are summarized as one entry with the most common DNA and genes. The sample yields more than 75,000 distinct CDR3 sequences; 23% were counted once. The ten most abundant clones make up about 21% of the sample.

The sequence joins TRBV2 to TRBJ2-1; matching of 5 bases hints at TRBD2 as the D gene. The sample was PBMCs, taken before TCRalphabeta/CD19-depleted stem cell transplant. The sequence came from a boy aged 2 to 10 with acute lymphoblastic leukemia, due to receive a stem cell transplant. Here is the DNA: TGTGCCAGCAGTGAATCTAGCTGGGGTGAGCAGTTCTTC. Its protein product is CASSESSWGEQFF.